This T cell receptor (beta chain) was recovered during a study of blood T cell repertoires in COVID-19. Study in general: Researchers got acute and convalescent COVID-19 samples from the United States, Italy and Spain. In each case, the material was cDNA or gDNA derived from T cells, B-cell-depleted T cells, or PBMCs.

Per the original methods: Reference gene primer amplification gave estimated nucleated cell counts. TCRdb's copy holds only in-frame clones and misses some; the assay was immunoSEQ multiplex PCR. That table is the source of V, J and clone size, and D and trimming were worked out from the DNA. The data show around 300,000 clones, over 75% seen once. The V gene's germline CDR1 is MNHNY and CDR2 SVGAGI (reference sequence). The length of the CDR3 is 13 residues. Trimming left V 2 bases short and J 5 bases short, with 9 bases between. The V call is TRBV6-6, the J call TRBJ2-5, with D unclear. Sequencing was done on a sample of peripheral blood. The sequence was collected from a young man with active or convalescent COVID-19. The CDR3 nucleotides read TGTGCCAGCAGTTACGTATGGGCGGAGACCCAGTACTTC. It translates to CASSYVWAETQYF.